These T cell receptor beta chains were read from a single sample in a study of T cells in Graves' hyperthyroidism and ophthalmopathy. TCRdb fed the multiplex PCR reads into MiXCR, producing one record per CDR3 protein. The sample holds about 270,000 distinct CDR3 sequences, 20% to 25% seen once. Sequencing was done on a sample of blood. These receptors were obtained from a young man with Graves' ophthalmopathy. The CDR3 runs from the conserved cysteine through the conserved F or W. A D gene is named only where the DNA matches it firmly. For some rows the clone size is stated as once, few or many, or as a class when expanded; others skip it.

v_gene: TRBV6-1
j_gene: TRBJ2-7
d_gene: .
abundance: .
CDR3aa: CASSPRTDLYEQYF
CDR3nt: TGTGCCAGCAGTCCCCGGACTGACCTCTACGAGCAGTACTTC

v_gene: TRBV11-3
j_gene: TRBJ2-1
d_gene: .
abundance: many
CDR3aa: CASSLGGPSYNEQFF
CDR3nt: TGTGCCAGCAGCTTGGGCGGCCCTTCCTACAATGAGCAGTTCTTC

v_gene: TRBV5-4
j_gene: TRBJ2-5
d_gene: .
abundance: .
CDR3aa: CASSLGQLQETQYF
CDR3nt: TGTGCCAGCAGCTTGGGACAGCTACAAGAGACCCAGTACTTC

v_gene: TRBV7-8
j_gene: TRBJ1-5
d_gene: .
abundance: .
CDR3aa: CASSLVSSNSNQPQHF
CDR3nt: TGTGCCAGCAGCTTAGTCAGTTCTAATAGCAATCAGCCCCAGCATTTT

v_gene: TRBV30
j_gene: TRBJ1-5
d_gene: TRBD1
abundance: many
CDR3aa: CAWSRGTEYSNQPQHF
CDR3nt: TGTGCCTGGAGCCGTGGGACAGAGTATAGCAATCAGCCCCAGCATTTT

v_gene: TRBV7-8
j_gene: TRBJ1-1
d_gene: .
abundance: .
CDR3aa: CASSPKSAAGTLNTEAFF
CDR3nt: TGTGCCAGCAGTCCTAAGTCCGCGGCAGGCACGTTGAACACTGAAGCTTTCTTT

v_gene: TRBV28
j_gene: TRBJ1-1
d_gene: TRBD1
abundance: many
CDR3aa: CASSPGQGSTEAFF
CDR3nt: TGTGCCAGCAGCCCCGGACAGGGGAGCACTGAAGCTTTCTTT

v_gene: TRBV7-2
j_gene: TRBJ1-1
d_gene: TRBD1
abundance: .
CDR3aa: CASSFTGTGSTEAFF
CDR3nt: TGTGCCAGCAGCTTTACCGGGACAGGGTCCACTGAAGCTTTCTTT

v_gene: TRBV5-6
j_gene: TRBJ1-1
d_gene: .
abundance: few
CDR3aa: CASSFANTEAFF
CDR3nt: TGTGCCAGCAGCTTCGCGAACACTGAAGCTTTCTTT

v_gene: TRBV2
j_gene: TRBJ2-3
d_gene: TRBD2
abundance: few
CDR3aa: CASTGLAGVPGGTQYF
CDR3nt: TGTGCCAGCACCGGACTAGCGGGAGTCCCGGGGGGTACGCAGTATTTT

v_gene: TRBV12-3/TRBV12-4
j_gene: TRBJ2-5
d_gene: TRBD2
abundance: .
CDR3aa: CASSFVVWGLAGQETQYF
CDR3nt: TGTGCCAGCAGTTTTGTCGTGTGGGGACTAGCGGGACAAGAGACCCAGTACTTC

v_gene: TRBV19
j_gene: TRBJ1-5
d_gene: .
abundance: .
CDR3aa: CASSIFAAEYSNQPQHF
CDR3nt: TGTGCCAGTAGTATTTTCGCGGCGGAATATAGCAATCAGCCCCAGCATTTT

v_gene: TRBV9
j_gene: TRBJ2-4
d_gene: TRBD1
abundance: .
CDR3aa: CASSLTGVENIQYF
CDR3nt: TGTGCCAGCAGCCTTACAGGGGTGGAGAACATTCAGTACTTC

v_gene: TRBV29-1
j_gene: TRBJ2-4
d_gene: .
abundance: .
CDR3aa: CSVEQGPSKNIQYF
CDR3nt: TGCAGCGTTGAACAGGGGCCCAGCAAAAACATTCAGTACTTC

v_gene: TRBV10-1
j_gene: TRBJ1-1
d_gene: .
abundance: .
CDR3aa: CASSVRPSNTEAFF
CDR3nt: TGCGCCAGCAGTGTGAGACCCTCGAACACTGAAGCTTTCTTT

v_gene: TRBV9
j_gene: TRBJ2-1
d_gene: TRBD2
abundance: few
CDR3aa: CASSPAGLAGTWGSYNEQFF
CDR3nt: TGTGCCAGCAGCCCTGCGGGACTAGCGGGCACCTGGGGGTCCTACAATGAGCAGTTCTTC

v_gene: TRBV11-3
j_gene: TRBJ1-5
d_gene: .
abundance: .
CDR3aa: CASSLGGNQPQRF
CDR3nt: TGTGCCAGCAGCTTAGGGGGCAATCAGCCCCAGCGTTTT

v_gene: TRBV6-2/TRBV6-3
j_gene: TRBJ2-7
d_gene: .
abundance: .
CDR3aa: CASSYGRWGTYEQYF
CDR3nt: TGTGCCAGCAGTTACGGGAGGTGGGGCACCTACGAGCAGTACTTC

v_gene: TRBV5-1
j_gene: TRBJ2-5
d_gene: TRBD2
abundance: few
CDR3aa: CASSNSSGSGPETQYF
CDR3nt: TGCGCCAGCAGCAATTCTAGCGGGAGCGGCCCAGAGACCCAGTACTTC

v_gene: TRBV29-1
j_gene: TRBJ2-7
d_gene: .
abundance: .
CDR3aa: CSVSLPAQSDYEQYF
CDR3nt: TGCAGCGTTTCCTTACCGGCCCAGTCTGACTACGAGCAGTACTTC

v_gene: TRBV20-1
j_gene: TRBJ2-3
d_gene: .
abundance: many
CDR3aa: CSASGGGGTTDTQYF
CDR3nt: TGCAGTGCTTCCGGTGGGGGAGGCACCACAGATACGCAGTATTTT

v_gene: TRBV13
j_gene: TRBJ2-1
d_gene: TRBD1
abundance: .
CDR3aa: CASSEEPGQDNNEQFF
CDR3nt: TGTGCCAGCAGCGAGGAACCGGGACAGGATAACAATGAGCAGTTCTTC

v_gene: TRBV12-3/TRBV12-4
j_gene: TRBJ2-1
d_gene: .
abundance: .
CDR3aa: CTSCGRTYNEQFF
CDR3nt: TGTACCAGCTGCGGAAGGACCTACAATGAGCAGTTCTTC

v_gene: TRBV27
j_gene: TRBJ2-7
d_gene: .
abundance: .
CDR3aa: CASSLFGDYEQYF
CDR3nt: TGTGCCAGCAGTTTATTTGGGGACTACGAGCAGTACTTC

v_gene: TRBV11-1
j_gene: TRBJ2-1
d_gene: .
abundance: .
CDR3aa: CASSLVEGEQFF
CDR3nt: TGTGCCAGCAGCTTAGTAGAAGGTGAGCAGTTCTTC

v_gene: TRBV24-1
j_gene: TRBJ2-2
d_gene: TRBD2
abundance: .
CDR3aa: CASGGREGNTGELFF
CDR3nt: TGTGCCTCCGGAGGGCGGGAGGGGAACACCGGGGAGCTGTTTTTT

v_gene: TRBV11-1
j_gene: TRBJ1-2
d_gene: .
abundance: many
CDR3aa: CASSQPPGYGYTF
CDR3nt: TGTGCCAGCAGCCAACCCCCAGGCTATGGCTACACCTTC

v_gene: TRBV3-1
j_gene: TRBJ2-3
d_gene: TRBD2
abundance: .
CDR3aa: CASSQASAGGADTQYF
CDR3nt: TGTGCCAGCAGCCAAGCATCAGCGGGAGGGGCAGATACGCAGTATTTT

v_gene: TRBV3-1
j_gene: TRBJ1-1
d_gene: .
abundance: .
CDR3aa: CASSQDRAAKAFF
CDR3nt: TGTGCCAGCAGCCAAGATAGGGCGGCGAAAGCTTTCTTT

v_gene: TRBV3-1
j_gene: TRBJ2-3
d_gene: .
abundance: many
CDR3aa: CASSQDFGGSDTQYF
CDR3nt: TGTGCCAGCAGCCAAGATTTCGGAGGGTCAGATACGCAGTATTTT

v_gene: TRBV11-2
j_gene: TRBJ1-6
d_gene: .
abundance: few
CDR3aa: CASSLEGARYNSPLHF
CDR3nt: TGTGCCAGCAGCTTAGAGGGGGCAAGATATAATTCACCCCTCCACTTT

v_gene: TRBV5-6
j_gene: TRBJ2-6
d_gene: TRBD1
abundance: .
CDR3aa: CASIPFVTGGSGANVLTF
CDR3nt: TGTGCCAGCATCCCCTTCGTGACAGGGGGTTCTGGGGCCAACGTCCTGACTTTC

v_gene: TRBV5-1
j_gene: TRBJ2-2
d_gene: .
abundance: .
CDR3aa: CASSLAVLVPNTGELFF
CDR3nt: TGCGCCAGCAGCTTGGCCGTTCTGGTCCCGAACACCGGGGAGCTGTTTTTT

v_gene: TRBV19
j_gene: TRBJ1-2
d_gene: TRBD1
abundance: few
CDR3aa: CASSMTGGAGYTF
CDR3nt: TGTGCCAGTAGTATGACAGGGGGAGCCGGCTACACCTTC

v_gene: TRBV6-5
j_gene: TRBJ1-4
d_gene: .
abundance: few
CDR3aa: CASSYLSGVATNEKLFF
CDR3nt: TGTGCCAGCAGTTACTTATCAGGAGTTGCAACTAATGAAAAACTGTTTTTT

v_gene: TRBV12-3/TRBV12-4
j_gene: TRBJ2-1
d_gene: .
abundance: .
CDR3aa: CASITNGAGGRNEQFF
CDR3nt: TGTGCCAGCATCACTAACGGGGCAGGGGGGCGCAATGAGCAGTTCTTC

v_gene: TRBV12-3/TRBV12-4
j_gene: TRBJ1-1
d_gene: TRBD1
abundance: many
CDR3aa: CASSFRGYFVDTEAFF
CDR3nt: TGTGCCAGCAGTTTCAGGGGGTATTTTGTCGACACTGAAGCTTTCTTT

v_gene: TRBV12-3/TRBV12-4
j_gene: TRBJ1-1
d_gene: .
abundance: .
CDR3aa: CASSFVQGSEAFF
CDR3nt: TGTGCCAGCAGTTTTGTACAGGGTTCTGAAGCTTTCTTT

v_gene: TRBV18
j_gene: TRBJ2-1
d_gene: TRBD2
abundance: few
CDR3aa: CASSQTSGSPNNEQFF
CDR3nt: TGTGCCAGCTCACAGACTAGCGGGAGTCCGAACAATGAGCAGTTCTTC

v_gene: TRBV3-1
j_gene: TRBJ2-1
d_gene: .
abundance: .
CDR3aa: CASRVQERLSYNEQFF
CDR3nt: TGTGCCAGCAGGGTCCAGGAGCGTCTCTCCTACAATGAGCAGTTCTTC

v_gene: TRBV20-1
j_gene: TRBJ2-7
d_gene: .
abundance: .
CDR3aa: CSARVNTYEQYF
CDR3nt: TGCAGTGCTAGAGTTAACACCTACGAGCAGTACTTC

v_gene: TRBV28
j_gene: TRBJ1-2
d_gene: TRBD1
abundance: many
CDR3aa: CASRRGYGYTF
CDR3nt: TGTGCCAGCCGCAGGGGGTATGGCTACACCTTC

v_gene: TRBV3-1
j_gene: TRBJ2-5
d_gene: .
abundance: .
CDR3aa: CASTPAPQGQETQYF
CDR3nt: TGTGCCAGCACCCCAGCGCCCCAGGGCCAAGAGACCCAGTACTTC

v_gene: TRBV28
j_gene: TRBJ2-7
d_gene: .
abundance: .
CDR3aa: CASGRGSYEQYF
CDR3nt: TGTGCCAGCGGAAGGGGATCCTACGAGCAGTACTTC

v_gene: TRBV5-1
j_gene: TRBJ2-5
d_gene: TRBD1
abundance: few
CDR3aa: CASSRGQGAQETQYF
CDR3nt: TGCGCCAGCAGCCGAGGACAGGGGGCCCAAGAGACCCAGTACTTC

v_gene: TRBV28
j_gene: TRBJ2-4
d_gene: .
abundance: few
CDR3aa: CASSLFSGTKNIQYF
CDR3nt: TGTGCCAGCAGTTTATTTAGCGGAACCAAAAACATTCAGTACTTC

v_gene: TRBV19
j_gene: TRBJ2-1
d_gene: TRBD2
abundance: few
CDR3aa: CASSATGTSGRYGEQFF
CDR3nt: TGTGCCAGTAGTGCTACCGGGACTAGCGGACGCTATGGTGAGCAGTTCTTC

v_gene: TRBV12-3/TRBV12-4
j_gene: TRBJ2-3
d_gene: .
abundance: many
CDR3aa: CASTPRGITDTQYF
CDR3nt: TGTGCCAGCACCCCCCGGGGGATCACAGATACGCAGTATTTT

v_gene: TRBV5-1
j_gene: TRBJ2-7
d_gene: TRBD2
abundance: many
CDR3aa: CASSSPTSGTAYEQYF
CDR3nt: TGCGCCAGCAGCTCGCCCACTAGCGGGACCGCCTACGAGCAGTACTTC

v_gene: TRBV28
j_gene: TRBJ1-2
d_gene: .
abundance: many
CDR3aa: CASSDPRGVGSYGYTF
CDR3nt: TGTGCCAGCAGTGACCCACGAGGGGTTGGGAGCTATGGCTACACCTTC

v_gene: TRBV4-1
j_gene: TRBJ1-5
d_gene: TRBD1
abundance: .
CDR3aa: CASSQLLAITGGQPQHF
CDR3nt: TGCGCCAGCAGCCAACTACTGGCGATAACAGGGGGTCAGCCCCAGCATTTT

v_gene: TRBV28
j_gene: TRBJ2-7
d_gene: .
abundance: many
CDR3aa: CASRPSHGGEQYF
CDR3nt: TGTGCCAGCAGACCTAGTCACGGGGGAGAGCAGTACTTC

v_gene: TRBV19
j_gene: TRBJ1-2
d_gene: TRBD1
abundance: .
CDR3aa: CATGDRANYGYTF
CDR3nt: TGTGCCACCGGGGACAGGGCAAACTATGGCTACACCTTC

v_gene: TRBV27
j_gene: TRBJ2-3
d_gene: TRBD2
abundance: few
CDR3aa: CASSPQDRRLAGGSRDTQYF
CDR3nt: TGTGCCAGCTCACCACAGGACAGAAGACTAGCGGGAGGCTCGAGAGATACGCAGTATTTT

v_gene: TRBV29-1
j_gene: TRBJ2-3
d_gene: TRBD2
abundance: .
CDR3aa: CSVDGVAGEGTDTQYF
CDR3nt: TGCAGCGTTGATGGGGTAGCGGGAGAGGGGACAGATACGCAGTATTTT

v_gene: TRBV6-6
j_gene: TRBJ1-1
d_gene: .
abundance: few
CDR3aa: CASSYEGDTEAFF
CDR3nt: TGTGCCAGCAGTTACGAGGGGGACACTGAAGCTTTCTTT

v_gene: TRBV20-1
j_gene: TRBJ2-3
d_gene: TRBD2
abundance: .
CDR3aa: CSARASGMSDTQYF
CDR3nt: TGCAGTGCTAGAGCCAGCGGGATGTCAGATACGCAGTATTTT

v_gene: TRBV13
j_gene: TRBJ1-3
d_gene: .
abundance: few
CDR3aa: CASSLNRNTIYF
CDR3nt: TGTGCCAGCAGCTTAAACCGAAACACCATATATTTT

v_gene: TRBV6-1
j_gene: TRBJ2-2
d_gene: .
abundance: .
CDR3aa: CASSEPWGTGELFF
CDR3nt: TGTGCCAGCAGTGAACCGTGGGGGACCGGGGAGCTGTTTTTT

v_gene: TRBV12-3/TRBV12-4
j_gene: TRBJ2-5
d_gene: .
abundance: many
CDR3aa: CASSRSKTQYF
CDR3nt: TGTGCCAGCAGCCGCTCGAAGACCCAGTACTTC